This T cell receptor beta chain originates from a study of blood T cell repertoires in COVID-19. The study drew participants aged about 18 to 89 years from roughly 25 US areas. This clone is a singleton in its sample. The assay was immunoSEQ multiplex PCR, and TCRdb's table has in-frame clones only and misses some. The sample records fewer than 350,000 clones, roughly 85% being singletons. This CDR3 spans 15 amino acids. V was clipped by 1 base and J by 2 bases; unmatched bases: 3. The V gene's germline CDR1 is SEHNR and CDR2 FQNEAQ (reference sequence). The genes are TRBV7-9 and TRBJ2-3; 7 bases fit TRBD2. Input material: PBMCs or T cells enriched from blood (not recorded which). The sequence was collected from a man aged 25 to 40 who had recovered from COVID-19. The CDR3, as DNA: TGTGCCAGCAGCTTAGAGCGGGGTCTCACAGATACGCAGTATTTT. Translated, it gives CASSLERGLTDTQYF.